The next 21 T cell receptor beta chains were all read from a single sample in a study of blood T cells in healthy people across ages. Primers used in a second PCR of about 6 to 11 cycles were a sample-barcoded 5' primer and a J-beta primer mix. TCRdb itself ran the 5' RACE reads through MiXCR, one entry per CDR3 protein. The sample has hundreds of thousands of distinct CDR3 sequences, around 20% seen once. Sequenced input: blood. These receptor sequences come from a man aged 65 to 85 in good health.

The table lists this clonotype with a few counts. This rearrangement joins TRBV9 to TRBJ2-3; D possibly corresponds to TRBD2 (5 bases). Germline loops: CDR1 SGDLS, CDR2 YYNGEE. The V end lost 2 bases, the J end lost 5 bases, and 15 bases lay between the germline ends. The CDR3 contains 15 residues. CDR3 in amino acids: CASSVTGIMGDTQYF. DNA for the CDR3: TGTGCCAGCAGCGTCACCGGGATCATGGGAGATACGCAGTATTTT. The complete variable domain, with remaining parts taken from reference TRBV9 and TRBJ2-3, reads DSGVTQTPKHLITATGQRVTLRCSPRSGDLSVYWYQQSLDQGLQFLIQYYNGEERAKGNILERFSAQQFPDLHSELNLSSLELGDSALYFCASSVTGIMGDTQYFGPGTRLTVL.

This clonotype occurred a few times. Relative to the germline gene, one junction end is altered; a read error may explain this. The chain combines TRBV7-9 with TRBJ2-6; D is perhaps TRBD1 or TRBD2 (6 bases each). The CDR3 contains 18 residues. CDR1 SEHNR and CDR2 FQNEAQ come from the germline V gene (reference sequence). CDR3 coding DNA: TGTGCCAGCAGCCAGGGGACTCCTGGGAGCTCTGGGGCCAGCGTCCTGACTTTC. Protein sequence: CASSQGTPGSSGASVLTF.

The chain uses TRBV11-2 and TRBJ2-5; 13 bases align to TRBD2. The V and J ends lost 4 bases and 2 bases, in that order; junction bases with no gene match: 7. In germline, CDR1 is SGHAT, CDR2 FQNNGV. The CDR3 is made up of 17 amino acids. DNA of the CDR3: TGTGCCAGCAGCTCTGGGACTAGCGGGATAACACAAGAGACCCAGTACTTC. Its translation is CASSSGTSGITQETQYF.

A word on this clonotype: At one end, the junction sequence differs from germline, possibly due to a read error. The CDR3 DNA follows: TGTGTCAGCAGTTACGGACTCGCCGGGGAGACCCAGTACTTC. It encodes CVSSYGLAGETQYF. V is TRBV6-2 or TRBV6-3 and J is TRBJ2-5, with D perhaps TRBD2 (5 bases). Per germline, CDR1 MNHEY and CDR2 SVGEGT. This CDR3 comprises 14 residues.

V gene TRBV6-5 combines with J gene TRBJ2-1, with D tentatively TRBD2 (5 bases). The DNA end favors TRBJ2-5, so the J call may be wrong. Germline CDR1 MNHEY, CDR2 SVGAGI. The CDR3 loop spans 12 amino acids. The CDR3 spells CASSKGGETQYF. The CDR3 DNA follows: TGTGCCAGCAGTAAGGGCGGGGAGACCCAGTACTTC.

This clonotype has a handful of counts. The chain links TRBV4-1 to TRBJ2-5; TRBD2 might be the D (6 bases). The DNA end is a closer match to TRBJ2-7, so the J assignment may be wrong. CDR3 length equals 15 residues. The germline V gene encodes CDR1 MGHRA and CDR2 YSYEKL. The CDR3 spells CASSQVSSDLYEQYF. The CDR3 bases are TGCGCCAGCAGCCAAGTGTCTAGCGACCTATACGAGCAGTACTTC.

Ten or more counts support this clonotype. This sequence joins TRBV3-1 and TRBJ2-1, with 13 positions matching TRBD2. This CDR3 comprises 14 residues. Germline CDR1 LGHDT, CDR2 YNNKEL (reference sequence). V trimming: 7 bases; J trimming: 5 bases; junction bases outside the gene matches: 2. CDR3 sequence: CASTGTSGNNEQFF. The DNA of the CDR3 is TGTGCCAGCACCGGGACTAGCGGGAACAATGAGCAGTTCTTC.

The chain employs TRBV19 and TRBJ2-5, with D possibly matching TRBD2 (5 bases). Germline CDR1 LNHDA, CDR2 SQIVND (reference sequence). The CDR3 sequence is 15 residues long. Trimming stripped 5 bases from V and 1 base from J, with 14 bases between. The CDR3 protein is CASSPRLLIQETQYF. The CDR3 nucleotides read TGTGCCAGTAGTCCCAGACTACTTATCCAAGAGACCCAGTACTTC.

This clonotype was picked up a small number of times. The chain links TRBV9 to TRBJ2-1; 12 nucleotides line up with TRBD2. The V gene's germline CDR1 is SGDLS and CDR2 YYNGEE. The CDR3 length is 16 residues. V shed 6 bases, J shed 5 bases, and the junction held 9 bases outside the gene matches. CDR3 DNA: TGTGCCAGCACCCACTCTAGACTAGCGGGAGACAATGAGCAGTTCTTC. It specifies CASTHSRLAGDNEQFF.

This clonotype was observed many times. The chain uses TRBV3-1 and TRBJ2-7, with D maybe TRBD2 (6 bases). Trimming took off 0 bases at V and 4 bases at J, with 10 bases between the two ends. The CDR3 is made up of 14 amino acids. The V gene's germline CDR1 is LGHDT and CDR2 YNNKEL (reference sequence). CDR3 DNA: TGTGCCAGCAGCCAAGACGGGGGTGGATACGAGCAGTACTTC. Amino acid sequence: CASSQDGGGYEQYF.

This chain connects TRBV20-1 to TRBJ2-2; 12 nucleotides line up with TRBD1. The length of the CDR3 is 17 residues. Germline V gene sequence: CDR1 DFQATT, CDR2 SNEGSKA (reference sequence). V trimming: 6 bases; J trimming: 4 bases; junction bases outside the gene matches: 12. In DNA form, the CDR3 reads TGCAGTGCGAGCCCCGGGACAGGGGGCGCGGGCACCGGGGAGCTGTTTTTT. Protein: CSASPGTGGAGTGELFF.

As for this clonotype: Given a much more abundant clone one base away, this may be a read error. This chain uses TRBV28 with TRBJ2-1, with TRBD2 identical over 10 bases. CDR1 is MDHEN and CDR2 is SYDVKM in the germline V gene. The CDR3 sequence is 17 residues long. Here the CDR3 reads CVSSLVLAGVRSPSQFF. CDR3 sequence (DNA): TGTGTCAGCAGTTTAGTCCTAGCGGGAGTTCGTTCACCTTCGCAGTTCTTC.

The chain is built from TRBV20-1 and TRBJ2-1; 9 bases are shared with TRBD2. The tail of the sequence fits TRBJ2-7 better, so the J call may be wrong. Germline lookup yields CDR1 DFQATT and CDR2 SNEGSKA (reference sequence). This CDR3 spans 15 amino acids. This CDR3 reads CSARKGPAGGNEQYF. Here the CDR3 DNA reads TGCAGTGCTAGAAAAGGGCCAGCGGGAGGTAACGAGCAGTACTTC.

Comment on this clonotype: This may arise from a read error, as a much more abundant clone is one base away. V is TRBV20-1 and J is TRBJ2-7; D is perhaps TRBD1 or TRBD2 (5 bases each). CDR1 is DFQATT, CDR2 SNEGSKA, per germline (reference sequence). Trimming stripped 1 base from V and 4 bases from J, with 14 bases between. The CDR3 is 14 amino acids. CDR3 nucleotide sequence: TGCAGTGCTAGAGTCCGGACGGGGCCTTACGAGCAGTACTTC. This sequence encodes CSARVRTGPYEQYF.

The chain combines TRBV9 with TRBJ2-7; no clear D. The V end was cut by 6 bases, the J end by 0 bases, with 16 bases between. Germline CDR1 and CDR2: SGDLS and YYNGEE. The CDR3 extends over 15 amino acids. The CDR3 bases are TGTGCCAGCAACCCCACCCCGGGCAGCTCCTACGAGCAGTACTTC. This translates into CASNPTPGSSYEQYF.

The sample holds a few counts of this clonotype. The V and J genes are TRBV28 and TRBJ2-7; possibly TRBD2 for D (6 bases). The CDR3 loop spans 16 amino acids. Per germline, CDR1 MDHEN and CDR2 SYDVKM. V shed 6 bases and J shed 4 bases, with 22 bases lying between them. The CDR3 DNA reads TGTGCCAGCAGCGAGGAAAGCGGGTCCCGGCGTTACGAGCAGTACTTC. Protein: CASSEESGSRRYEQYF.

This clonotype was detected many times. V usage is TRBV29-1 and J usage is TRBJ2-1; no reliable D call. Germline V gene lookup returns CDR1 SQVTM and CDR2 ANQGSEA. The CDR3 runs 12 residues. The V end lost 2 bases, the J end lost 7 bases, and 9 bases lay between the germline ends. CDR3 sequence (DNA): TGCAGCGTTGAACGGACGGTGAATGAGCAGTTCTTC. Protein sequence: CSVERTVNEQFF.

V gene TRBV6-6 combines with J gene TRBJ1-6; D possibly corresponds to TRBD1 (6 bases). This CDR3 region has 14 residues. V was clipped by 5 bases and J by 8 bases, with 13 bases between them. Looked up from germline, CDR1 is MNHNY and CDR2 is SVGAGI (reference sequence). CDR3 protein: CASSQTGGDSPLHF. For the CDR3, the DNA is TGTGCCAGCAGTCAGACAGGAGGGGATTCACCCCTCCACTTT.

J is TRBJ2-3 and V is TRBV4-3, with 8 bases that match TRBD2. The CDR3 spans 17 residues. CDR1 is LGHNA, CDR2 YSLEER, per germline. Trimming cost V 0 bases and J 1 base; bases outside gene matches: 6. The CDR3 nucleotides are TGCGCCAGCAGCCAAGATATCGCGACTAGCGGCACAGATACGCAGTATTTT. It yields the protein CASSQDIATSGTDTQYF.

This clonotype has a handful of counts. The chain carries TRBV20-1 and TRBJ2-2; TRBD2 matches 12 bases. The CDR3 covers 15 residues. Germline CDR1 is DFQATT and CDR2 is SNEGSKA (reference sequence). Losses at the gene ends were 2 bases for V and 4 bases for J; bases not matched to a gene: 2. This CDR3 is CSARPSGRATGELFF. CDR3 bases: TGCAGTGCTAGACCTAGCGGGAGGGCCACCGGGGAGCTGTTTTTT.

This clonotype showed up just a few times. The chain links TRBV5-6 to TRBJ2-1; D is perhaps TRBD1 (5 bases). V was clipped by 5 bases and J by 7 bases, with 22 bases between them. The CDR3 extends over 16 amino acids. CDR1 and CDR2 (germline): SGHDT, YYEEEE. CDR3 in amino acids: CASRPPTGRTENEQFF. The CDR3 DNA reads TGTGCCAGCAGACCGCCTACAGGCAGAACTGAAAATGAGCAGTTCTTC.